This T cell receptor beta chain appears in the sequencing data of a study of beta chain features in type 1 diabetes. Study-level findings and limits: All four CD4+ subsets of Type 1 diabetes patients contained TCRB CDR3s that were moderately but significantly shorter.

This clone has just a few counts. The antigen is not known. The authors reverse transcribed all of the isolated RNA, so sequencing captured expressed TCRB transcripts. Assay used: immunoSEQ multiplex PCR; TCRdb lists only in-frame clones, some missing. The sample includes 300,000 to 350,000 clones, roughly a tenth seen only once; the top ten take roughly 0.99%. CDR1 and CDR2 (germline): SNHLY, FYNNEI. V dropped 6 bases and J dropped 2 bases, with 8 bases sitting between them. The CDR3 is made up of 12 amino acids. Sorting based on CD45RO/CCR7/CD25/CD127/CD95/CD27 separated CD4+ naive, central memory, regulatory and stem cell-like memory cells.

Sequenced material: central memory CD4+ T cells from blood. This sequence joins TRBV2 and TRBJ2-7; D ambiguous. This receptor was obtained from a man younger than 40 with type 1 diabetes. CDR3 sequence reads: CASRPATYEQYF. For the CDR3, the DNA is TGTGCCAGCAGGCCGGCAACCTACGAGCAGTACTTC.